The source of this TCR beta chain is a study of cytomegalovirus exposure and HLA in healthy donors. In the PCR, 60 Vbeta and 13 Jbeta primers were used. The method was immunoSEQ multiplex PCR; TCRdb's version includes in-frame clones alone and lacks a portion of them. The sample lists some 160,000 clones; approximately 78% were seen once. V gave up 5 bases and J gave up 5 bases; unmatched junction bases: 12. There are 15 residues in the CDR3. CDR1 MNHEY and CDR2 SVGAGI come from the germline V gene. The sample was PBMCs. The clonotype originates from a woman in her thirties or forties in good health and CMV-seropositive. The genes are TRBV6-5 and TRBJ2-7; 7 nucleotides align to TRBD1. The CDR3, as DNA: TGTGCCAGCAGTCCGTTAACAGGGGTAAAGAACGAGCAGTACTTC. It translates to CASSPLTGVKNEQYF.